These T cell receptor beta chains were read from a single sample in a study of CD8+ T cells in alopecia areata. Some clones are missing from TCRdb's copy, which holds only in-frame ones; the method was immunoSEQ multiplex PCR. The sample holds around 190,000 clones; roughly three fifths are singletons and the top ten take under 5%. Sequenced material: CD8+ T cells sorted from blood. The receptors here all came from a human donor in good health. CDR3s include the opening cysteine and the closing phenylalanine or tryptophan. A D gene is named only where the DNA matches it firmly. The listing skips clone size in some rows; elsewhere it reads once, few, many or a size class.

>.|TRBV27|TRBJ1-6|.
TGTGCCAGCAGTGCGGGGCAGCCAAGGCCCCTCCACTTT
CASSAGQPRPLHF
>TRBD1|TRBV11-2|TRBJ1-1|few
TGTGCCAGCAGCCGAGTGTTACAGGGGGAGGACACTGAAGCTTTCTTT
CASSRVLQGEDTEAFF
>.|TRBV27|TRBJ1-6|.
TGTGCCAGCAGTTTCGGACAGAATAATTCACCCCTCCACTTT
CASSFGQNNSPLHF
>.|TRBV5-4|TRBJ1-2|once
TGTGCCAGCAGCTTGCCGGATATGGTCTATGGCTACACCTTC
CASSLPDMVYGYTF
>.|TRBV4-1|TRBJ1-1|few
TGCGCCAGCAGCCAAGACCCCGATCCTGAAGCTTTCTTT
CASSQDPDPEAFF
>.|TRBV4-1|TRBJ2-3|few
TGCGCCAGCAGCCAAGATAGGGGTGATACGCAGTATTTT
CASSQDRGDTQYF
>.|TRBV29-1|TRBJ2-2|.
TGCAGCGTCGGGACGGTGAACACCGGGGAGCTGTTTTTT
CSVGTVNTGELFF
>.|TRBV29-1|TRBJ2-2|.
TGCAGCTGCCAGCAGAACACCGGGGAGCTGTTTTTT
CSCQQNTGELFF
>.|TRBV14|TRBJ2-5|.
TGTGCCAGCAGCCAAGATATACCACAAGAGACCCAGTACTTC
CASSQDIPQETQYF
>TRBD2|TRBV7-3|TRBJ2-1|few
TGTGCCACCAGCTTAGGCGGGGGGTACAATGAGCAGTTCTTC
CATSLGGGYNEQFF
>.|TRBV14|TRBJ1-4|few
TGTGCCAGCAGCTTCGCCCGGGGCGAGGGTGAAAAACTGTTTTTT
CASSFARGEGEKLFF
>TRBD2|TRBV7-2|TRBJ2-7|.
TGTGCCAGCAGCCCCCGGCGGGGGGGTTACGAGCAGTACTTC
CASSPRRGGYEQYF
>.|TRBV6-5|TRBJ1-2|few
TGTGCCAGCAGTGGACCGTTAAACTATGGCTACACCTTC
CASSGPLNYGYTF
>.|TRBV27|TRBJ2-5|.
TGTGCCAGCAGTTATCAAGACAGGTTAGGGGAGACCCAGTACTTC
CASSYQDRLGETQYF
>.|TRBV27|TRBJ2-1|few
TGTGCCAGCAGTTTATCCCAGGGCTACAATGAGCAGTTCTTC
CASSLSQGYNEQFF
>TRBD1|TRBV5-1|TRBJ2-7|.
TGCGCCAGCAGAATGGGGGACAGTACGTTTGAGCAGTACTTC
CASRMGDSTFEQYF
>.|TRBV14|TRBJ1-5|few
TGTGCCAGCAGCCACACAGCGAATCAGCCCCAGCATTTT
CASSHTANQPQHF
>.|TRBV6-5|TRBJ1-2|.
TGTGCCAGCAGGAAGGACAGAGGCTACACCTTC
CASRKDRGYTF
>.|TRBV29-1|TRBJ1-5|.
TGCAGCGTTGAATTATCGGGGGATAGCAATCAGCCCCAGCATTTT
CSVELSGDSNQPQHF
>TRBD1|TRBV10-3|TRBJ1-2|few
TGTGCCATCCTATACAGGGGACATGGCTACACCTTC
CAILYRGHGYTF
>.|TRBV9|TRBJ1-2|.
TGTGCCAGCAGCAACGTGTATGGCTACACCTTC
CASSNVYGYTF
>TRBD2|TRBV4-1|TRBJ2-2|few
TGCGCCAGCAGCCGCTGGGCGGGGGGGAACACCGGGGAGCTGTTTTTT
CASSRWAGGNTGELFF
>.|TRBV6-5|TRBJ1-4|.
TGTGCCAGCAGTTCAGGCGAAAAACTGTTTTTT
CASSSGEKLFF
>.|TRBV6-1|TRBJ1-1|once
TGTGCCAGCAGAGAAAACACTGAAGCTTTCTTT
CASRENTEAFF
>.|TRBV5-1|TRBJ1-6|once
TGCGCCAGCAGCTTATCAGGGGCACCTACATGGGCCCTCCACTTT
CASSLSGAPTWALHF
>.|TRBV29-1|TRBJ1-1|.
TGCAGCGTCGCGGACATAACGAACACTGAAGCTTTCTTT
CSVADITNTEAFF
>TRBD1|TRBV4-2|TRBJ1-1|.
TGTGCCAGCAGCGAGGGGGCGAGCACTGAAGCTTTCTTT
CASSEGASTEAFF
>TRBD2|TRBV13|TRBJ2-7|.
TGTGCCAGCGGGGAAGGCGGGAGTACCTACGAGCAGTACTTC
CASGEGGSTYEQYF
>TRBD1|TRBV4-1|TRBJ2-5|.
TGCGCCAGCAGCCAAGAAGGGACAGGGGGGCAAGAGACCCAGTACTTC
CASSQEGTGGQETQYF
>.|TRBV12-5|TRBJ1-5|few
TGTGCTAGTGTGGCAGGGGAGGGTCAGCCCCAGCATTTT
CASVAGEGQPQHF
>.|TRBV29-1|TRBJ1-1|.
TGCAGCGTTGTGGACGGGGTCACTGAAGCTTTCTTT
CSVVDGVTEAFF
>.|TRBV30|TRBJ2-1|.
TGTGCCTGGAGTGACGGGTGGAATGAGCAGTTCTTC
CAWSDGWNEQFF
>TRBD2|TRBV29-1|TRBJ2-7|.
TGCAGCGTTGCCTCGGGACTAGCCTCCTACGAGCAGTACTTC
CSVASGLASYEQYF
>.|TRBV30|TRBJ2-7|.
TGTGCCTGGAGTGTGGGAAGCGAGCAGTACTTC
CAWSVGSEQYF
>.|TRBV19|TRBJ2-2|.
TGTGCCAGTAGTTACTACCTCGGCACCGGGGAGCTGTTTTTT
CASSYYLGTGELFF
>TRBD2|TRBV7-9|TRBJ2-1|many
TGTGCCAGCAGCTTAGGGGAAGCGGGGGCGAGGAATGAGCAGTTCTTC
CASSLGEAGARNEQFF
>.|TRBV6-6|TRBJ2-1|.
TGTGCCAGCAAAGACGGGGGTGAGCAGTTCTTC
CASKDGGEQFF
>.|TRBV6-5|TRBJ1-2|.
TGTGCCAGCAGACCCCAGGGGCCGAATGGCTACACCTTC
CASRPQGPNGYTF
>TRBD1|TRBV18|TRBJ2-5|.
TGTGCCAGCTCACCAAGAGCAAACGGGACAGTCAGCCAAGAGACCCAGTACTTC
CASSPRANGTVSQETQYF
>TRBD2|TRBV29-1|TRBJ2-3|few
TGCAGCGCCAGGACTAGCGGGGGGGATACGCAGTATTTT
CSARTSGGDTQYF
>TRBD2|TRBV9|TRBJ2-5|.
TGTGCCAGCAGCCCCCGGGGACTAGCGGAAGAGACCCAGTACTTC
CASSPRGLAEETQYF
>.|TRBV5-6|TRBJ2-3|.
TGTGCCAGCAGCTTGGCGTGGACGCAGTATTTT
CASSLAWTQYF
>TRBD1|TRBV5-6|TRBJ2-1|.
TGTGCCAGCAGCCCGACAGGGGACAACAATGAGCAGTTCTTC
CASSPTGDNNEQFF
>.|TRBV7-6|TRBJ2-1|.
TGTGCCAGCAGCTCGACACAAGATTACAATGAGCAGTTCTTC
CASSSTQDYNEQFF
>.|TRBV4-1|TRBJ1-1|.
TGCGCCAGCAGCCCGGGGGACGGTATGAACACTGAAGCTTTCTTT
CASSPGDGMNTEAFF